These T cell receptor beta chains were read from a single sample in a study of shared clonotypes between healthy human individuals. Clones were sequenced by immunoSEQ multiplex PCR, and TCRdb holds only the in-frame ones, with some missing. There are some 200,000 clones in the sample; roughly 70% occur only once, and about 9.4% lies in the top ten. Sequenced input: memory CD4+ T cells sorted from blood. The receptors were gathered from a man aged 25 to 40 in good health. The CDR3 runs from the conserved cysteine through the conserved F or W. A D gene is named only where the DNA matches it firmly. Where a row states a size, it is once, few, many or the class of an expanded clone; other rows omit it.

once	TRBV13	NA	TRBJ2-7	CASSLGAGMTYEQYF	TGTGCCAGCAGCTTGGGGGCAGGGATGACCTACGAGCAGTACTTC
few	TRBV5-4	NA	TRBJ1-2	CASSRALRGYTF	TGTGCCAGCAGTCGGGCCTTAAGAGGCTACACCTTC
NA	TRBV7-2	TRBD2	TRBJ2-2	CASSLSPSGVNTGELFF	TGTGCCAGCAGCTTATCCCCTAGCGGGGTGAACACCGGGGAGCTGTTTTTT
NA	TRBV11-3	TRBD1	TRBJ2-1	CASSQGTGSYNEQFF	TGTGCCAGCAGTCAGGGGACAGGCTCCTACAATGAGCAGTTCTTC
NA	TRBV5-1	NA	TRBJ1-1	CASSLEGDWTEAFF	TGCGCCAGCAGCTTGGAAGGGGATTGGACTGAAGCTTTCTTT
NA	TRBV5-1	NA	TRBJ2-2	CASSRDNSNTGELFF	TGCGCCAGCAGCCGGGACAACTCGAACACCGGGGAGCTGTTTTTT
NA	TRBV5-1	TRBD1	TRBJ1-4	CASSLGQGNEKLFF	TGCGCCAGCAGCCTGGGACAGGGTAATGAAAAACTGTTTTTT
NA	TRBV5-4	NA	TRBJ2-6	CASSQGSAGANVLTF	TGTGCCAGCAGCCAGGGGAGTGCTGGGGCCAACGTCCTGACTTTC
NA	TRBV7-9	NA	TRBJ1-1	CASSLRAFVNTEAFF	TGTGCCAGCAGCTTAAGGGCATTCGTGAACACTGAAGCTTTCTTT
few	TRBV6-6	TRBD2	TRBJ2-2	CASSYSREGPDGELFF	TGTGCCAGCAGTTACTCGCGGGAGGGCCCTGACGGGGAGCTGTTTTTT
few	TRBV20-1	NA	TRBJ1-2	CSGVQNYGYTF	TGCAGTGGGGTACAGAACTATGGCTACACCTTC
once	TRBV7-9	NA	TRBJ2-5	CASSLPRVETQYF	TGTGCCAGCAGCTTACCCAGGGTGGAGACCCAGTACTTC
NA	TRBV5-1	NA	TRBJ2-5	CASNAAGRQETQYF	TGCGCCAGCAACGCAGCGGGTCGGCAAGAGACCCAGTACTTC
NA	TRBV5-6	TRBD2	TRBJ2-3	CASSFSGTDTQYF	TGTGCCAGCAGCTTTAGCGGGACAGATACGCAGTATTTT
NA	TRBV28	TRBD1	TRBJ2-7	CASSRQGPYEQYF	TGTGCCAGCAGCAGACAGGGGCCCTACGAGCAGTACTTC
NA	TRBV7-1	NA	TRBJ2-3	CASSLHIDTQYF	TGTGCCAGCAGCTTGCATATAGATACGCAGTATTTT
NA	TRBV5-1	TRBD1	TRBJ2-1	CASSLSGTGTYNEQFF	TGCGCCAGCAGCTTATCCGGGACAGGCACCTACAATGAGCAGTTCTTC
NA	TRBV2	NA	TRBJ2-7	CASSEWWAYEQYF	TGTGCCAGCAGTGAATGGTGGGCCTACGAGCAGTACTTC
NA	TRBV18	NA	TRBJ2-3	CASSPQRAEDTQYF	TGTGCCAGCTCACCACAGCGGGCTGAAGATACGCAGTATTTT
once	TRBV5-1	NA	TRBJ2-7	CASSLTDYPYAQYF	TGCGCCAGCAGCCTCACGGACTACCCCTACGCGCAGTACTTC
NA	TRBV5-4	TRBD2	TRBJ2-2	CASSSGTRLNTGELFF	TGTGCCAGCAGCTCCGGGACTAGATTAAACACCGGGGAGCTGTTTTTT
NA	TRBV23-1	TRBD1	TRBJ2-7	CASSQSGDRDGRYEQYF	TGCGCCAGCAGTCAATCTGGGGACAGAGACGGCCGATACGAGCAGTACTTC
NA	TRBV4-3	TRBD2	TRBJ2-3	CASSRTNAGVTQYF	TGCGCCAGCAGCCGGACCAACGCGGGAGTTACGCAGTATTTT
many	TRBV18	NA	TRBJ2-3	CASSRSVDTQYF	TGTGCCAGCTCACGCTCGGTAGATACGCAGTATTTT
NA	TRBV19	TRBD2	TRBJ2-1	CASKERTSGSEQFF	TGTGCCAGTAAGGAAAGGACTAGCGGGAGTGAACAGTTCTTC
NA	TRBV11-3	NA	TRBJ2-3	CASRATGAGDVTQYF	TGTGCCAGCAGAGCCACGGGGGCGGGAGACGTTACGCAGTATTTT
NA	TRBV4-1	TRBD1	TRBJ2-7	CASSQDVWTGRPYEQYF	TGCGCCAGCAGCCAAGATGTTTGGACAGGGAGGCCCTACGAGCAGTACTTC